This TCR beta chain came from a study of blood T cell repertoires in COVID-19. Study-level background: The cDNA or gDNA used as material had been derived from T cells, B-cell-depleted T cells, or PBMCs.

The assay was immunoSEQ multiplex PCR, and TCRdb's table has in-frame clones only and misses some. The sample records tens of thousands of clones, around 84% being singletons. The germline V gene encodes CDR1 MNHNY and CDR2 SVGAGI (reference sequence). The V gene lost 7 bases and the J gene lost 2 bases, with 9 bases spanning the gap. This CDR3 contains 13 residues. The gene calls are TRBV6-6 and TRBJ1-5; unclear D gene. This TCR came from a man aged 50 to 60 with active COVID-19. Input material: peripheral blood. The CDR3 loop is CASTGEGNQPQHF. CDR3 nucleotides: TGTGCCAGCACCGGGGAAGGCAATCAGCCCCAGCATTTT.